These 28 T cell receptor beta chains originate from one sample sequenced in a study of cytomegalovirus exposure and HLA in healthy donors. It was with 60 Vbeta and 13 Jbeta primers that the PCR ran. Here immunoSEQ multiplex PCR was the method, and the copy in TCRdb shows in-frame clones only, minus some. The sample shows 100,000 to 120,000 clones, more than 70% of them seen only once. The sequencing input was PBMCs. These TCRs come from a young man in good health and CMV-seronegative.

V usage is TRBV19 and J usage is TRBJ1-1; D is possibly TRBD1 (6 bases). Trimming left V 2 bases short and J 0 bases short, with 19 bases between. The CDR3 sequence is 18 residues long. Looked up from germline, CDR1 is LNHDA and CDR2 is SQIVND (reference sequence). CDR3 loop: CASSIISGGFGMNTEAFF. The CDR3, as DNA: TGTGCCAGTAGTATAATTTCGGGGGGCTTTGGGATGAACACTGAAGCTTTCTTT.

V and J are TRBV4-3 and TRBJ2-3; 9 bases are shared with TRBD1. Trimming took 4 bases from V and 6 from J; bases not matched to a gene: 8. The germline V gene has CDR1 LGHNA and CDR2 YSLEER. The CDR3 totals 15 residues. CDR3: CASSPLTGGWDTQYF. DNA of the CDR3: TGCGCCAGCAGCCCGTTGACAGGGGGTTGGGATACGCAGTATTTT.

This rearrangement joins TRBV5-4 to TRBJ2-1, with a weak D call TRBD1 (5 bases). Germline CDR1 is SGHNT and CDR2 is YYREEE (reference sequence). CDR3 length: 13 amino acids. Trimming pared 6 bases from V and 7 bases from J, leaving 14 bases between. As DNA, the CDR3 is TGTGCCAGCAAAGCCCTGGGGCAGAATGAGCAGTTCTTC. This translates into CASKALGQNEQFF.

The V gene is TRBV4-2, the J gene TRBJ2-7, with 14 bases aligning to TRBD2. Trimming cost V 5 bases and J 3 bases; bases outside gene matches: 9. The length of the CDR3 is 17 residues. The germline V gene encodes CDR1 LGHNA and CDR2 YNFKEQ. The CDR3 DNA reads TGTGCCAGCAGCACCTTCACCGGGACTAGCGGGGGCTACGAGCAGTACTTC. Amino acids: CASSTFTGTSGGYEQYF.

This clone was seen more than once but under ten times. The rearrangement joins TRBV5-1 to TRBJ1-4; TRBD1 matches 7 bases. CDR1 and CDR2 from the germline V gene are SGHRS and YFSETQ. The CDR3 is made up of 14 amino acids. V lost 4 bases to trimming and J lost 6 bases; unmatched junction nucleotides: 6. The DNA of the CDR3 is TGCGCCAGCAGCCTGGGACAGATTGATGAAAAACTGTTTTTT. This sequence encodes CASSLGQIDEKLFF.

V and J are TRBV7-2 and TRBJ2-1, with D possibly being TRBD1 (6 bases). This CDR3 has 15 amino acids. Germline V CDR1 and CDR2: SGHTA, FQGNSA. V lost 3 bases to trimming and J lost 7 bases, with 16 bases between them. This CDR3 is CASSFPGTLRNEQFF. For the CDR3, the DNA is TGTGCCAGCAGCTTTCCCGGGACACTTCGGAATGAGCAGTTCTTC.

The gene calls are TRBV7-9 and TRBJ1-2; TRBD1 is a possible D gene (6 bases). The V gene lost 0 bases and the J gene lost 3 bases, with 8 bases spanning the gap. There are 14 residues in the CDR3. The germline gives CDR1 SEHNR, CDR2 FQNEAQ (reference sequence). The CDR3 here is CASSLASGDYGYTF. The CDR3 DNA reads TGTGCCAGCAGCTTAGCTTCAGGGGACTATGGCTACACCTTC.

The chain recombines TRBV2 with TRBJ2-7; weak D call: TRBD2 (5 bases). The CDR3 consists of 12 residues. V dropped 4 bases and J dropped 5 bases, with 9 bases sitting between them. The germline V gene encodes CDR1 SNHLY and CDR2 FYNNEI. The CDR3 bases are TGTGCCAGCAGTGGCCCTAGCAACGAGCAGTACTTC. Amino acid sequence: CASSGPSNEQYF. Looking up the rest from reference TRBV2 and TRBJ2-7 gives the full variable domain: EPEVTQTPSHQVTQMGQEVILRCVPISNHLYFYWYRQILGQKVEFLVSFYNNEISEKSEIFDDQFSVERPDGSNFTLKIRSTKLEDSAMYFCASSGPSNEQYFGPGTRLTVT.

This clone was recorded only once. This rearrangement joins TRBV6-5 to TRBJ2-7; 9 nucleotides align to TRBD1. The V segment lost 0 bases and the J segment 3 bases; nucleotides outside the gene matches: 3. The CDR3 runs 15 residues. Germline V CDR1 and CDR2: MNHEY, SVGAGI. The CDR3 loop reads CASSYSPGQGYEQYF. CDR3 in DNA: TGTGCCAGCAGTTACTCTCCGGGACAGGGCTACGAGCAGTACTTC.

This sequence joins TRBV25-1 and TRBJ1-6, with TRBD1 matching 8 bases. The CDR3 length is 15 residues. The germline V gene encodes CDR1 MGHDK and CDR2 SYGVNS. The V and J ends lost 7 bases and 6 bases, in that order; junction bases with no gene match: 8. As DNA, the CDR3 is TGTGCCAGCATTGACAGGGGAGTATGTAATTCACCCCTCCACTTT. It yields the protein CASIDRGVCNSPLHF.

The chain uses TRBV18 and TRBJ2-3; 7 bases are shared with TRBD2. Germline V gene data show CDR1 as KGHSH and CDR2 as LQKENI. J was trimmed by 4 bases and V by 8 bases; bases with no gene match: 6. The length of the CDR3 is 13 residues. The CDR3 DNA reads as TGTGCCAGCACACAGGCGGGGGCAGATACGCAGTATTTT. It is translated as CASTQAGADTQYF.

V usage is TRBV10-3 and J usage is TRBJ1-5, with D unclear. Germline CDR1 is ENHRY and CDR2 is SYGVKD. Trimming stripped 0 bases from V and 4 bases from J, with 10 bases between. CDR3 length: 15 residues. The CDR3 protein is CAISESRSGNQPQHF. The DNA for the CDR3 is TGTGCCATCAGTGAGTCAAGATCCGGGAATCAGCCCCAGCATTTT.

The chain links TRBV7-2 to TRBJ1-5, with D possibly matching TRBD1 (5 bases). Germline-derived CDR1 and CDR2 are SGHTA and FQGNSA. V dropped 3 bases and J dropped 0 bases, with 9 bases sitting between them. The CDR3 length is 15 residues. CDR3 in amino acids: CASSFSGSSNQPQHF. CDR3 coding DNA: TGTGCCAGCAGCTTTTCAGGGTCTAGCAATCAGCCCCAGCATTTT.

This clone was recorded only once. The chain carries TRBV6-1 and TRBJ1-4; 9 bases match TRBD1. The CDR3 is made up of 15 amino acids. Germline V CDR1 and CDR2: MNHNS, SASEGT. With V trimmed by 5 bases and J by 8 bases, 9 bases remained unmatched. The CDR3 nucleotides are TGTGCCAGCAGTTTCCTACAGGGGGCCGAGGAAAAACTGTTTTTT. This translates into CASSFLQGAEEKLFF.

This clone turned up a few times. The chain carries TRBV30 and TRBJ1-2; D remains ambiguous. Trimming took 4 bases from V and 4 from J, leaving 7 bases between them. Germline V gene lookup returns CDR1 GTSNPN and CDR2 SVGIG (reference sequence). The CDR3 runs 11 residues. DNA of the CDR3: TGTGCCTGGACTGAGTCCTATGGCTACACCTTC. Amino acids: CAWTESYGYTF.

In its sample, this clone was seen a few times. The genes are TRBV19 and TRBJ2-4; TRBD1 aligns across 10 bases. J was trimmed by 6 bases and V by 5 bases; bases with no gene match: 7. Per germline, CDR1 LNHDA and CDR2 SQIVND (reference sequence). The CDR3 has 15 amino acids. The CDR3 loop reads CASSPGQGRGNIQYF. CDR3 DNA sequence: TGTGCCAGTAGTCCGGGACAGGGGAGAGGAAACATTCAGTACTTC.

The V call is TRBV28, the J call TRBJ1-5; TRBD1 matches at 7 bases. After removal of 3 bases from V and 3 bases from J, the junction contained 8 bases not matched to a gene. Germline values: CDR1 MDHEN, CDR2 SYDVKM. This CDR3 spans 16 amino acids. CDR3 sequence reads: CASSFLATGTNQPQHF. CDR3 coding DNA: TGTGCCAGCAGTTTCCTAGCGACAGGGACCAATCAGCCCCAGCATTTT.

The CDR3 here is CASSWRDRSQETQYF. The CDR3 nucleotides are TGCGCCAGCAGCTGGAGGGACAGGAGTCAAGAGACCCAGTACTTC. V usage is TRBV5-1 and J usage is TRBJ2-5; 8 bases are a match to TRBD1. CDR3 length equals 15 residues. CDR1 and CDR2 (germline): SGHRS, YFSETQ. V dropped 3 bases and J dropped 2; count of bases not matched to a gene: 6.

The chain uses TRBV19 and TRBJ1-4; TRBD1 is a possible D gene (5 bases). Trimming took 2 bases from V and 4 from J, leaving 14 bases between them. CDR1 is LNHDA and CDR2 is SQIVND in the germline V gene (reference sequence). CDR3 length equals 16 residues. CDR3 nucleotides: TGTGCCAGTAGTATAAGCAGGGTCATTGGTAATGAAAAACTGTTTTTT. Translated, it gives CASSISRVIGNEKLFF.

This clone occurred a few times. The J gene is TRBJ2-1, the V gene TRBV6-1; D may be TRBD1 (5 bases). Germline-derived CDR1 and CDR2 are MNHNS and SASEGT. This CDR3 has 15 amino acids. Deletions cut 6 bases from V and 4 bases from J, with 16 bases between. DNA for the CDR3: TGTGCCAGCAGGCCCGGTTCTGACAGTTACAATGAGCAGTTCTTC. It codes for CASRPGSDSYNEQFF.

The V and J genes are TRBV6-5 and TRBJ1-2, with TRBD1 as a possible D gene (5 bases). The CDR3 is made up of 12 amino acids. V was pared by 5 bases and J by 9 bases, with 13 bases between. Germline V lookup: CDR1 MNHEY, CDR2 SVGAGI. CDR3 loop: CASSNDRYSYTF. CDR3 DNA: TGTGCCAGCAGTAACGACAGATACAGCTACACCTTC.

CDR3 nucleotide sequence: TGTGCCAGCAGCTTGGGGGGCGCCTCTGGAAACACCATATATTTT. Translated, it gives CASSLGGASGNTIYF. This chain connects TRBV5-8 to TRBJ1-3, with D possibly TRBD1 on 5 matching bases. Germline V CDR1 and CDR2: SGHTS, YDEGEE. Trimming shortened V by 0 bases and J by 0 bases, and 7 bases separated the two germline ends. The CDR3 spans 15 residues.

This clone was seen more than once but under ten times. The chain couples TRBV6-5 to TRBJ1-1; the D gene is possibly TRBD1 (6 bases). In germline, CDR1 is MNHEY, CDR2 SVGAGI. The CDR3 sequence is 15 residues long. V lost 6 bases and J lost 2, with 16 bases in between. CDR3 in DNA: TGTGCCAGCAGGATAACAGGGTCACGTAACACTGAAGCTTTCTTT. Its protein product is CASRITGSRNTEAFF.

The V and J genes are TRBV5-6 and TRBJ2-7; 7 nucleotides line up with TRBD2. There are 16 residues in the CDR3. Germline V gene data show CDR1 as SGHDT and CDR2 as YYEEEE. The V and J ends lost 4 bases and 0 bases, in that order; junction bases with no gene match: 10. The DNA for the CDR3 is TGTGCCAGCAGCCCCTGGGGGGGGTATATCTCCTACGAGCAGTACTTC. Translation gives CASSPWGGYISYEQYF. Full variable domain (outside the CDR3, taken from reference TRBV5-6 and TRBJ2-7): DAGVTQSPTHLIKTRGQQVTLRCSPKSGHDTVSWYQQALGQGPQFIFQYYEEEERQRGNFPDRFSGHQFPNYSSELNVNALLLGDSALYLCASSPWGGYISYEQYFGPGTRLTVT.

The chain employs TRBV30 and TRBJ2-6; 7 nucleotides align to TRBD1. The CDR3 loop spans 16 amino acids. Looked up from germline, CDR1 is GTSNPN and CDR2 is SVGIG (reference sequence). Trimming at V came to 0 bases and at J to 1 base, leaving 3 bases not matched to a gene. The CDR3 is CAWSVQGTSGANVLTF. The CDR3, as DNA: TGTGCCTGGAGTGTACAGGGGACATCTGGGGCCAACGTCCTGACTTTC.

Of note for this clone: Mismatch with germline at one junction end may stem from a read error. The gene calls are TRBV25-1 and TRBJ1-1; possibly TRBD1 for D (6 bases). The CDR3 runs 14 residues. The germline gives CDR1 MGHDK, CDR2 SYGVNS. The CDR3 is CASSAETGNLPGDF. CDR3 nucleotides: TGTGCCAGCAGTGCGGAGACAGGCAATCTCCCCGGGGACTTT.

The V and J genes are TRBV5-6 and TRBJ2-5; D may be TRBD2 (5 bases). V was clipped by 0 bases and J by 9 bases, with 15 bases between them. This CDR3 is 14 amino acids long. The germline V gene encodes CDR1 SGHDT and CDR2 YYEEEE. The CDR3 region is CASSLVRERMPQYF. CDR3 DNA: TGTGCCAGCAGCTTGGTTCGGGAACGGATGCCCCAGTACTTC.

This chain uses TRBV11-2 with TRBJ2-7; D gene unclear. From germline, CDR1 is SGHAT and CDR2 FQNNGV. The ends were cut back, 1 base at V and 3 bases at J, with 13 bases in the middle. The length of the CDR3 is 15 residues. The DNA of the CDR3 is TGTGCCAGCAGCTTAGGGCAGGCCCGAATCTACGAGCAGTACTTC. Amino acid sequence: CASSLGQARIYEQYF.